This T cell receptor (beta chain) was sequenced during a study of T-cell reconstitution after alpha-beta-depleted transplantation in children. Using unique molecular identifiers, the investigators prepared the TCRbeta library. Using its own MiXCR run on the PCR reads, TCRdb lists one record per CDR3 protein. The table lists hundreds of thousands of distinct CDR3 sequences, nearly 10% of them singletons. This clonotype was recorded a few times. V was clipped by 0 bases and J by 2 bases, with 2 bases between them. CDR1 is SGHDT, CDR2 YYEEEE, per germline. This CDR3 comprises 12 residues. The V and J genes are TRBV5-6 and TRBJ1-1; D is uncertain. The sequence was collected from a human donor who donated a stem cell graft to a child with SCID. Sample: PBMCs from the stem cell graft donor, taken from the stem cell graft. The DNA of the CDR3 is TGTGCCAGCAGCTTGGCCAACACTGAAGCTTTCTTT. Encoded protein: CASSLANTEAFF.